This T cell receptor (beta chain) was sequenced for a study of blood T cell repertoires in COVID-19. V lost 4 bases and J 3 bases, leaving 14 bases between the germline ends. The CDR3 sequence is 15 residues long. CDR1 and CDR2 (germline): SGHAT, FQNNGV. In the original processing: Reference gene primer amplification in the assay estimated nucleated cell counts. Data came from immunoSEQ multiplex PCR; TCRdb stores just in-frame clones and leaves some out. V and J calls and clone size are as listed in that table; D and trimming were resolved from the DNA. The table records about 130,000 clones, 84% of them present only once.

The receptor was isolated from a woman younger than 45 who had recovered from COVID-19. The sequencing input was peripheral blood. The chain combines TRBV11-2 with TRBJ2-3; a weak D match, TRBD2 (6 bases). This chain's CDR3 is CASSSAGSETDTQYF. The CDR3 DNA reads TGTGCCAGCAGCTCCGCGGGATCGGAGACAGATACGCAGTATTTT.